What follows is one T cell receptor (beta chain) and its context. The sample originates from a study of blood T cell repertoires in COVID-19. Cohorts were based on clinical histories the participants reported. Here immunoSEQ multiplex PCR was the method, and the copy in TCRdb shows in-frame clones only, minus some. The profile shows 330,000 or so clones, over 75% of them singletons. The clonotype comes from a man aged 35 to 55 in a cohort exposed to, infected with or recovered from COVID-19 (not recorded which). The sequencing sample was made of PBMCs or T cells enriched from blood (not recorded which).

The CDR3 is CASSQATSGGPGGQFF. DNA for the CDR3: TGTGCCAGCAGCCAAGCGACCTCGGGAGGGCCCGGTGGGCAGTTCTTC. The rearrangement joins TRBV3-1 (or the pseudogene TRBV3-2) to TRBJ2-1; 8 positions agree with TRBD2. Germline V lookup: CDR1 LGHDT, CDR2 YNNKEL (reference sequence). Losses at the gene ends were 1 base for V and 12 bases for J; bases not matched to a gene: 14. This CDR3 comprises 16 residues.